This T cell receptor beta chain was retrieved from a study of blood T cell repertoires in COVID-19. Study details: The cDNA or gDNA used as material had been derived from T cells, B-cell-depleted T cells, or PBMCs.

This CDR3 spans 16 amino acids. V was cut by 0 bases and J by 8 bases, with 18 bases left in between. Germline CDR1 and CDR2: SGDLS and YYNGEE. Per the original data handling: Cell counts per sample came from amplifying reference gene primers. Clones were sequenced by immunoSEQ multiplex PCR, and TCRdb holds only the in-frame ones, with some missing. Clone size and V and J calls were adopted from that table, with D and trimming inferred from the DNA. The table shows about 140,000 clones, with more than 60% occurring only once. The sample consisted of peripheral blood. The clonotype was recovered from a man aged 50 or older with acute or convalescent COVID-19. J is TRBJ2-1 and V is TRBV9; maybe TRBD2 (7 bases). CDR3 sequence reads: CASSVGGGGWYHEQFF. CDR3 coding DNA: TGTGCCAGCAGCGTAGGAGGGGGGGGCTGGTATCATGAGCAGTTCTTC.